This T cell receptor (beta chain) was identified in a study of T cell repertoires in cytomegalovirus infection. Study-wide background: Indications of both CMV infection and matching HLA type were provided by public TCR beta signatures.

In TCRdb, the reads were re-called with MiXCR into one record per CDR3 protein. This sample carries about 490,000 distinct CDR3 sequences, about 25% of them seen once, and the ten largest clones take approximately 13%. As regards this clonotype: Its antigen remains unknown.

General study results and limits: The response measured ex vivo was dominated by TCR beta clonotypes (HLA-C-restricted and CMV-specific). Summed public TCR beta family frequency identified CMV carriers bearing the relevant HLA.

Sequenced: PBMCs. This TCR came from a human donor in good health (CMV status not recorded). Some clones in this sample may be carry-over from other donors' samples.

The CDR3 DNA reads as TGCAGTGCTAGAGTCTGGGATAGCGGGAGCAATGAGCAGTTCTTC. Its translation: CSARVWDSGSNEQFF. This chain links TRBV20-1 with TRBJ2-1; 9 nucleotides align to TRBD2. After removal of 1 base from V and 6 bases from J, the junction contained 7 bases not matched to a gene. CDR3 length equals 15 residues. CDR1 and CDR2 (germline): DFQATT, SNEGSKA (reference sequence).